This record concerns one T cell receptor beta chain sequence. The source of the sample is a study of CDR3 diversity in severe acne. The CDR3 is made up of 15 amino acids. In germline, CDR1 is SGHAT, CDR2 FQNNGV. TCRdb itself ran the PCR reads through MiXCR, one entry per CDR3 protein. The sample has about 90,000 distinct CDR3 sequences, under 55% seen once. The sequenced sample was blood. V usage is TRBV11-2 and J usage is TRBJ2-5; D possibly matches TRBD1 or TRBD2 (5 bases each). The J call may not be correct, given that the DNA end is closer to TRBJ2-7. The receptor was isolated from a male donor with severe acne vulgaris. As DNA, the CDR3 is TGTGCCAGCAGCCAGCCGGGGCGGGCCCGGTACGAGCAGTACTTC. Protein sequence: CASSQPGRARYEQYF.